This TCR beta chain emerged from a study of OX40 agonist ivuxolimab in advanced cancers. Study-level findings and limits: Patients with a partial response at 0.1-3.0 mg/kg had among the lowest clonal expansion.

TCRdb's table, derived via immunoSEQ multiplex PCR, lists solely in-frame clones and lacks some. The sample consists of 65,000 to 100,000 clones, roughly 80% of them appearing once. Blood samples were obtained at baseline, cycle 4 day 1, and cycle 7 day 1. The germline gives CDR1 LNHDA, CDR2 SQIVND (reference sequence). CDR3 length: 12 amino acids. V was cut by 8 bases and J by 9 bases, with 11 bases left in between. Of note for this clone: The target antigen is unknown.

This clonotype was obtained from an adult with an advanced solid tumor such as melanoma, head and neck, liver or kidney cancer. Sample: CD4+ or CD8+ T cells sorted from blood, taken in a trial of the OX40 agonist ivuxolimab. The chain recombines TRBV19 with TRBJ1-6; no definite D call. This CDR3 reads CASAFLFSPLHF. The CDR3 bases are TGTGCCAGTGCCTTTCTTTTTTCACCCCTCCACTTT.